This is a list of T cell receptor beta chains from one sample in a study of technical replicates of blood from four donors. TCRdb keeps only in-frame clones here, not all; method: immunoSEQ multiplex PCR. The sample has more than 70,000 clones; around 90% are singletons. Sequencing was done on a sample of T cells isolated from PBMCs. These receptors were obtained from a human donor in good health. Each CDR3 is given with its conserved first and last residue. The D gene is left open where the match is weak. Size is stated for part of the rows, as once, few or many counts, or as a class when the clone is expanded.

.,.,TRBV25-1,TRBJ1-4,CASSEGWPNNEKLFF,TGTGCCAGCAGTGAAGGTTGGCCGAATAATGAAAAACTGTTTTTT
.,.,TRBV5-1,TRBJ1-4,CASSLGPSGKELFF,TGCGCCAGCAGCCTCGGACCCAGCGGAAAGGAACTGTTTTTT
.,.,TRBV7-3,TRBJ1-1,CASSFGGQNTEAFF,TGTGCCAGCAGCTTCGGTGGGCAGAACACTGAAGCTTTCTTT
.,.,TRBV7-9,TRBJ1-1,CASSLGAGPSDTEAFF,TGTGCCAGCAGCTTAGGGGCAGGCCCAAGTGACACTGAAGCTTTCTTT
once,.,TRBV4-1,TRBJ2-5,CASSHIQGPRGTQETQYF,TGCGCCAGCAGCCACATACAGGGTCCCCGCGGCACCCAAGAGACCCAGTACTTC
.,TRBD2,TRBV2,TRBJ2-1,CASTGTRSYNEQFF,TGTGCCAGTACCGGGACTAGATCCTACAATGAGCAGTTCTTC
.,.,TRBV7-9,TRBJ1-4,CASSLGTADEKLFF,TGTGCCAGCAGCTTAGGGACAGCGGATGAAAAACTGTTTTTT
.,TRBD1,TRBV14,TRBJ1-1,CASSQDRGLMNTEAFF,TGTGCCAGCAGCCAAGATAGGGGGCTAATGAACACTGAAGCTTTCTTT
.,TRBD2,TRBV13,TRBJ2-3,CASSSVPSGMSDTQYF,TGTGCCAGCAGCTCGGTTCCTAGCGGGATGTCAGATACGCAGTATTTT
.,.,TRBV4-1,TRBJ2-5,CASSRAGGRTEETQYF,TGCGCCAGCAGCCGAGCCGGGGGTCGGACTGAAGAGACCCAGTACTTC
.,.,TRBV23-1,TRBJ2-5,CASSQMPLAARVQETQYF,TGCGCCAGCAGTCAAATGCCGCTAGCTGCTAGAGTTCAAGAGACCCAGTACTTC
.,.,TRBV11-2,TRBJ2-7,CASSLGQGGYEQYF,TGTGCCAGCAGCTTAGGGCAGGGAGGTTACGAGCAGTACTTC
.,.,TRBV6-5,TRBJ1-2,CASSLTTGTNYGYTF,TGTGCCAGCAGTTTGACGACAGGAACTAACTATGGCTACACCTTC
.,TRBD2,TRBV18,TRBJ2-1,CASSPREGLGNEQFF,TGTGCCAGCTCTCCGCGGGAGGGCCTCGGGAATGAGCAGTTCTTC
.,TRBD1,TRBV6-5,TRBJ2-1,CASSYSRQGGRNEQFF,TGTGCCAGCAGTTACTCAAGACAGGGGGGACGCAATGAGCAGTTCTTC
.,.,TRBV6-1,TRBJ1-5,CASREFYSNQPQHF,TGTGCCAGCAGAGAGTTCTATAGCAATCAGCCCCAGCATTTT
.,TRBD2,TRBV9,TRBJ2-3,CASSPRIAGALDTQYF,TGTGCCAGCAGCCCCCGAATAGCGGGAGCTTTAGATACGCAGTATTTT
.,TRBD2,TRBV6-1,TRBJ2-2,CASREHLAGNTGELFF,TGTGCCAGCAGGGAACACCTAGCGGGGAACACCGGGGAGCTGTTTTTT
once,.,TRBV28,TRBJ2-7,CASSLLPREPYEQYF,TGTGCCAGCTCTTTACTACCCAGGGAACCCTACGAGCAGTACTTC
.,.,TRBV6-5,TRBJ1-2,CASSQQTENYGYTF,TGTGCCAGCAGCCAGCAGACGGAGAACTATGGCTACACCTTC
.,TRBD2,TRBV6-5,TRBJ2-7,CASSYGVAGTYEQYF,TGTGCCAGCAGTTACGGGGTAGCGGGAACCTACGAGCAGTACTTC
.,TRBD1,TRBV19,TRBJ2-2,CASSMQGAGGELFF,TGTGCCAGTAGTATGCAGGGGGCGGGCGGGGAGCTGTTTTTT
.,TRBD1,TRBV5-1,TRBJ2-4,CASSSGTGSTQYF,TGCGCCAGCAGCTCCGGGACAGGGTCTACTCAGTACTTC
once,.,TRBV11-2,TRBJ2-6,CASSSSVTSGANVLTF,TGTGCCAGCAGCTCTTCTGTGACTTCTGGGGCCAACGTCCTGACTTTC
.,.,TRBV9,TRBJ1-2,CASSNRVPIYYGYTF,TGTGCCAGCAGCAACAGGGTACCCATCTACTATGGCTACACCTTC
.,TRBD1,TRBV5-1,TRBJ2-3,CASSSRDPGQGTDTQYF,TGCGCCAGCAGCTCACGCGACCCGGGACAGGGCACAGATACGCAGTATTTT
.,.,TRBV5-6,TRBJ2-7,CASSPPTGPEQYF,TGTGCCAGCAGCCCCCCGACAGGCCCCGAGCAGTACTTC
.,.,TRBV6-1,TRBJ1-1,CASSVRVPNTEAFF,TGTGCCAGCAGTGTAAGAGTCCCCAACACTGAAGCTTTCTTT
.,.,TRBV10-1,TRBJ2-2,CASSETGPTTGELFF,TGCGCCAGCAGTGAGACAGGGCCTACAACCGGGGAGCTGTTTTTT
.,.,TRBV2,TRBJ1-1,CASRTLQPGTEAFF,TGTGCCAGCAGGACACTCCAACCGGGGACTGAAGCTTTCTTT
.,TRBD2,TRBV6-6,TRBJ2-1,CASSPGLADWNEQFF,TGTGCCAGCAGCCCCGGACTAGCGGATTGGAATGAGCAGTTCTTC
.,TRBD2,TRBV2,TRBJ2-7,CASSEEGLVYSYEQYF,TGTGCCAGCAGTGAAGAGGGACTAGTCTATTCCTACGAGCAGTACTTC
.,.,TRBV5-6,TRBJ2-3,CASSLVGARGPTDTQYF,TGTGCCAGCAGCTTGGTGGGTGCGCGGGGGCCCACAGATACGCAGTATTTT
.,TRBD1,TRBV2,TRBJ2-7,CASRRQGIGEQYF,TGTGCCAGCAGGCGACAGGGGATTGGCGAGCAGTACTTC
.,TRBD1,TRBV11-2,TRBJ2-7,CASSRIRDSSSYEQYF,TGTGCCAGCAGCAGGATCCGGGACAGCAGCTCCTACGAGCAGTACTTC
.,.,TRBV6-6,TRBJ2-7,CASSPLSDRAYEQYF,TGTGCCAGCAGTCCCCTCAGCGACCGAGCCTACGAGCAGTACTTC
.,.,TRBV30,TRBJ2-1,CAWSEGGGYNEQFF,TGTGCCTGGAGTGAGGGGGGGGGCTACAATGAGCAGTTCTTC
.,.,TRBV11-2,TRBJ2-7,CASSLSGDLTYEQYF,TGTGCCAGCAGCTTATCTGGGGACTTAACCTACGAGCAGTACTTC
.,TRBD2,TRBV4-2,TRBJ2-7,CASSQVGGTTYEQYF,TGTGCCAGCAGCCAAGTCGGGGGGACGACCTACGAGCAGTACTTC
.,TRBD1,TRBV7-9,TRBJ2-7,CASSRSGTGSYEQYF,TGTGCCAGCAGTCGTAGTGGGACAGGGTCCTACGAGCAGTACTTC
.,TRBD2,TRBV6-1,TRBJ2-1,CASSEGTSGSYNEQFF,TGTGCCAGCAGTGAAGGGACTAGCGGGAGCTACAATGAGCAGTTCTTC
.,.,TRBV28,TRBJ1-1,CASSFSIIGMGGTEAFF,TGTGCCAGCAGTTTTTCGATCATCGGGATGGGGGGCACTGAAGCTTTCTTT
.,TRBD1,TRBV5-1,TRBJ2-3,CASSLGGQGALDTQYF,TGCGCCAGCAGCTTGGGGGGACAGGGGGCATTAGATACGCAGTATTTT
few,TRBD1,TRBV29-1,TRBJ2-3,CSVVDRDRSTDTQYF,TGCAGCGTAGTTGACAGGGACAGAAGCACAGATACGCAGTATTTT
once,.,TRBV6-1,TRBJ1-1,CASTYGPLNTEAFF,TGTGCCAGCACGTACGGTCCTTTGAACACTGAAGCTTTCTTT
.,.,TRBV28,TRBJ1-1,CASSLRLWGAGYTEAFF,TGTGCCAGCAGTTTACGCTTATGGGGAGCGGGATATACTGAAGCTTTCTTT
.,.,TRBV10-3,TRBJ2-7,CAISDTTGTYEQYF,TGTGCCATCAGCGATACGACCGGGACCTACGAGCAGTACTTC
once,.,TRBV4-1,TRBJ2-7,CASSQDPHRGLLYEQYF,TGCGCCAGCAGCCAAGATCCTCATCGGGGGTTACTGTACGAGCAGTACTTC
.,TRBD1,TRBV7-2,TRBJ2-7,CASSRTGVSTEQYF,TGTGCCAGCAGCCGGACAGGGGTGTCCACCGAGCAGTACTTC
.,.,TRBV6-1,TRBJ1-1,CASMAGTNTEAFF,TGTGCCAGTATGGCAGGAACGAACACTGAAGCTTTCTTT
.,.,TRBV27,TRBJ2-1,CASSLRRLGYNEQFF,TGTGCCAGCAGTCTCCGTCGACTCGGATACAATGAGCAGTTCTTC
.,TRBD1,TRBV25-1,TRBJ1-1,CASTPGQGGTEAFF,TGTGCCAGCACCCCAGGACAGGGTGGAACTGAAGCTTTCTTT
once,.,TRBV19,TRBJ2-7,CASSVGGASYEQYF,TGTGCCAGTAGTGTTGGGGGGGCAAGTTACGAGCAGTACTTC
.,TRBD1,TRBV7-8,TRBJ1-2,CASSLGGQGGYTF,TGTGCCAGCAGCTTAGGTGGACAGGGTGGCTACACCTTC